This paragraph covers one T cell receptor (beta chain) sequence. V lost 1 base, J lost 2 bases, and 9 bases lay in between. There are 14 residues in the CDR3. Germline V gene lookup returns CDR1 GTSNPN and CDR2 SVGIG (reference sequence). In the authors' methods: Nucleated cell number was recorded as an estimate derived from reference gene primer amplification. The method was immunoSEQ multiplex PCR; TCRdb's version includes in-frame clones alone and lacks a portion of them. The DNA was the basis for D and trimming; V, J and clone size are from that table. The sample records 75,000 to 90,000 clones, roughly 87% being singletons. The source of the sample is a study of blood T cell repertoires in COVID-19. Background on the study: Material from acute and convalescent COVID-19 was sourced from the United States, Italy and Spain.

Sequencing used peripheral blood. The source of this sequence is a woman aged 50 to 60 in a cohort sampled during active COVID-19. The V and J genes are TRBV30 and TRBJ1-3, with D unresolved. As DNA, the CDR3 is TGTGCCTGGAGTGCCGGGTCTCCTGGAAACACCATATATTTT. Protein sequence: CAWSAGSPGNTIYF.